This T cell receptor (beta chain) was identified during a study of blood T cell repertoires in COVID-19. Study at large: Specimens from acute and convalescent COVID-19 originated in the United States, Italy and Spain.

The CDR3 length is 14 residues. CDR1 GTSNPN and CDR2 SVGIG come from the germline V gene (reference sequence). Followed longitudinally, the Seattle patients had been enrolled during active infection. Per the original methods: Counts of nucleated cells, estimated from reference gene primer amplification, were obtained. Data came from immunoSEQ multiplex PCR; TCRdb stores just in-frame clones and leaves some out. The D gene and trimming were derived from the DNA, and the V and J assignments and clone size from that table. This sample yields over 450,000 clones, of which less than 90% are seen a single time; 7.8% belongs to the top ten.

Sequencing was done on a sample of peripheral blood. This TCR came from a woman aged 45-60 years with COVID-19, enrolled during active disease. The chain uses TRBV30 and TRBJ2-5, with 7 nucleotides matching TRBD2. In DNA, the CDR3 is TGTGCTTTGGGGCCGACGGGGGGAGTGGGGACCCAGTACTTC. Translation: CALGPTGGVGTQYF.